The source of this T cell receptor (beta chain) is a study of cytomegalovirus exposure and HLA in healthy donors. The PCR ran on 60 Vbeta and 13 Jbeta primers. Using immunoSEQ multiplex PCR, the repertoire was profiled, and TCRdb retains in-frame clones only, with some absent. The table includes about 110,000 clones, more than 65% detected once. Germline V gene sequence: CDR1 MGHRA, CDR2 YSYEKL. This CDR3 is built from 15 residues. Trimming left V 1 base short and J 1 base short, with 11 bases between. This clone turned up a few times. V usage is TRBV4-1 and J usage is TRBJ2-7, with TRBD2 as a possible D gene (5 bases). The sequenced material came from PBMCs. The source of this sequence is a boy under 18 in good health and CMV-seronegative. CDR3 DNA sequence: TGCGCCAGCAGCCAAGGTCAGAGAGGGTCCTACGAGCAGTACTTC. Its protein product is CASSQGQRGSYEQYF.